This T cell receptor (beta chain) was documented in a study of siplizumab effects on memory and regulatory T cells. The study, taken as a whole, reports: Siplizumab significantly lowered the alloreactive sequences that could be traced to unstimulated CD4+ memory cells. Naive or memory phenotype was unassignable for roughly 75-97% of proliferating CD4+ or CD8+ clones. Whether the proliferating Tregs (from siplizumab cultures) were suppressive was not confirmed. Siplizumab conditions gave an average of 68.8% Treg-derived mappable alloreactive CD4+ clones, versus about 25% for controls.

There are a few counts of this clone. Its antigen is unknown. Clones were read by immunoSEQ multiplex PCR, and TCRdb kept only the in-frame ones, dropping some. The table has approximately 120,000 clones, 92% seen once. Germline lookup yields CDR1 MNHNY and CDR2 SVGAGI (reference sequence). The V end was cut by 3 bases, the J end by 7 bases, with 12 bases between. The CDR3 consists of 13 residues. The TCR originated in a human donor in good health. The specimen sequenced was Tregs sorted from blood. J is TRBJ1-1 and V is TRBV6-6, with unresolved D. This CDR3 is CASSYRTKIEAFF. In DNA form, the CDR3 reads TGTGCCAGCAGTTATCGGACCAAGATTGAAGCTTTCTTT.